The next 18 T cell receptor beta chains were all read from a single sample in a study of technical replicates of blood from a handful of donors. Using immunoSEQ multiplex PCR, the repertoire was profiled, and TCRdb retains in-frame clones only, with some absent. The sample carries fewer than 20,000 clones, over 75% recorded once. The sequenced sample consisted of PBMCs. The receptor set was obtained from a human donor in good health.

The chain has TRBV27 and TRBJ2-1; 10 bases are shared with TRBD2. V shed 6 bases and J 8 bases; nucleotides not matched to a gene: 13. Per the germline V gene, CDR1 is MNHEY and CDR2 is SMNVEV (reference sequence). There are 16 residues in the CDR3. The CDR3 protein is CASSPPPSGRGHEQFF. The CDR3 region has the DNA TGTGCCAGCAGCCCCCCCCCTAGCGGGAGAGGCCATGAGCAGTTCTTC.

This clone was seen only once. The chain couples TRBV6-6 to TRBJ2-7; D not certain. The V end was cut by 0 bases, the J end by 4 bases, with 7 bases between. Germline V CDR1 and CDR2: MNHNY, SVGAGI (reference sequence). The length of the CDR3 is 13 residues. The CDR3 DNA is TGTGCCAGCAGTTACTCGCTAGGATACGAGCAGTACTTC. This gives the protein CASSYSLGYEQYF.

The table lists this clone with a count of one. This rearrangement joins TRBV10-2 to TRBJ2-7; D is perhaps TRBD2 (5 bases). V lost 6 bases and J lost 2, with 11 bases in between. The germline gives CDR1 WSHSY, CDR2 SAAADI. CDR3 size: 13 residues. The CDR3 here is CASRLDLAYEQYF. For the CDR3, the DNA is TGCGCCAGCAGGCTGGACTTAGCCTACGAGCAGTACTTC.

A single count supports this clone. The chain recombines TRBV5-1 with TRBJ2-2; D perhaps matches TRBD2 (5 bases). This CDR3 spans 12 amino acids. Germline CDR1 SGHRS, CDR2 YFSETQ. Trimming took off 4 bases at V and 7 bases at J, with 8 bases between the two ends. The CDR3 DNA follows: TGCGCCAGCAGCCACAGCGGCGGGGAGCTGTTTTTT. Translation gives CASSHSGGELFF.

The DNA of the CDR3 is TGCGCCAGCAGTGACTCTGTGCGGGAGAGGTCCGTGTATACGCAGTATTTT. It specifies CASSDSVRERSVYTQYF. The chain carries TRBV10-1 and TRBJ2-3; 7 bases match TRBD2. Germline V gives CDR1 WNHNN, CDR2 SYGVQD (reference sequence). This CDR3 comprises 17 residues. After removal of 3 bases from V and 7 bases from J, the junction contained 16 bases not matched to a gene.

The rearrangement uses TRBV7-9 and TRBJ2-6; TRBD2 matches 9 bases. This CDR3 spans 19 amino acids. Germline trimming cut 2 bases from V and 2 bases from J; bases unmatched to any gene: 10. Germline loops: CDR1 SEHNR, CDR2 FQNEAQ (reference sequence). As DNA, the CDR3 is TGTGCCAGCAGCTTAAGTCAAGCGGGAGGCTATGCTGGGGCCAACGTCCTGACTTTC. Encoded protein: CASSLSQAGGYAGANVLTF.

The CDR3 loop reads CASSQQGLEAFF. The DNA of the CDR3 is TGTGCCAGCAGCCAACAGGGTCTTGAAGCTTTCTTT. The chain combines TRBV14 with TRBJ1-1; D may be TRBD1 (5 bases). The CDR3 contains 12 residues. Trimming stripped 2 bases from V and 7 bases from J, with 8 bases between. Germline CDR1 is SGHDN and CDR2 is FVKESK.

This clone came up once. The gene calls are TRBV6-1 and TRBJ1-1; D call uncertain. The CDR3 length is 15 residues. Germline lookup yields CDR1 MNHNS and CDR2 SASEGT. V dropped 3 bases and J dropped 1 base, with 12 bases sitting between them. The CDR3 nucleotides are TGTGCCAGCAGTGATAAGTTCAGTTCGAACACTGAAGCTTTCTTT. Amino acid sequence: CASSDKFSSNTEAFF.

This chain uses TRBV4-2 with TRBJ1-2; TRBD1 might be the D (6 bases). In germline, CDR1 is LGHNA, CDR2 YNFKEQ. CDR3 length equals 16 residues. The germline V and J ends were trimmed by 2 bases and 7 bases, with 20 bases remaining between them. The CDR3 DNA is TGTGCCAGCAGCCAAAACCTAAGAACAGGGCCCTCTGGCTACACCTTC. This translates into CASSQNLRTGPSGYTF.

This rearrangement joins TRBV28 to TRBJ1-2; D perhaps matches TRBD1 (5 bases). CDR3 length: 13 residues. The V gene lost 3 bases and the J gene lost 4 bases, with 9 bases spanning the gap. Germline CDR1 and CDR2: MDHEN and SYDVKM. The CDR3 here is CASSFPRVYGYTF. The CDR3 DNA reads as TGTGCCAGCAGTTTCCCCAGGGTCTATGGCTACACCTTC.

The V and J genes are TRBV6-5 and TRBJ2-7; 12 bases agree with TRBD2. The CDR3 is 15 amino acids. The V and J ends lost 6 bases and 4 bases, in that order; junction bases with no gene match: 7. Germline values: CDR1 MNHEY, CDR2 SVGAGI. The CDR3 bases are TGTGCCAGCAGGAGTCTAGCGGGAGGGTGGTACGAGCAGTACTTC. Residues: CASRSLAGGWYEQYF.

This clone was counted between two and nine times. The V gene is TRBV7-6, the J gene TRBJ2-1; 14 nucleotides align to TRBD2. Germline V CDR1 and CDR2: SGHVS, FNYEAQ. CDR3 length equals 16 residues. The V and J ends lost 5 bases and 8 bases, in that order; junction bases with no gene match: 8. The CDR3 coding sequence is TGTGCCAGCAGCGGATCCGGGACTAGCGGGAGACATGAGCAGTTCTTC. It yields the protein CASSGSGTSGRHEQFF.

The rearrangement links TRBV5-1 to TRBJ2-5; 14 bases align to TRBD2. The J call may not be correct, given that the DNA end is closer to TRBJ2-7. CDR1 is SGHRS, CDR2 YFSETQ, per germline. CDR3 length: 18 residues. For the CDR3, the DNA is TGCGCCAGCAGCTTGCTTACCGGGACTAGCGGGAGCTTGGGCGAGCAGTACTTC. This translates into CASSLLTGTSGSLGEQYF.

CDR3 DNA sequence: TGTGCCAGCAGTAGGCCGCGTTACAGGGCAGCCAAAAACATTCAGTACTTC. It encodes CASSRPRYRAAKNIQYF. This chain connects TRBV28 to TRBJ2-4, with a tentative D call TRBD1 (6 bases). This CDR3 region has 17 residues. The germline CDR1 and CDR2 sequences are MDHEN and SYDVKM. V gave up 5 bases and J gave up 0 bases, with 17 bases separating them. The full variable domain, rest sourced from reference TRBV28 and TRBJ2-4, is DVKVTQSSRYLVKRTGEKVFLECVQDMDHENMFWYRQDPGLGLRLIYFSYDVKMKEKGDIPEGYSVSREKKERFSLILESASTNQTSMYLCASSRPRYRAAKNIQYFGAGTRLSVL.

The V and J genes are TRBV6-5 and TRBJ1-1; unclear D gene. The CDR3 consists of 14 residues. V shed 0 bases and J shed 0 bases, with 5 bases lying between them. The germline CDR1 and CDR2 sequences are MNHEY and SVGAGI. The chain's CDR3 is CASSYSEVNTEAFF. CDR3 nucleotides: TGTGCCAGCAGTTACTCAGAGGTGAACACTGAAGCTTTCTTT.

This chain joins TRBV19 and TRBJ2-3, with 8 bases lining up with TRBD1. Germline V lookup: CDR1 LNHDA, CDR2 SQIVND (reference sequence). After removal of 8 bases from V and 4 bases from J, the junction contained 5 bases not matched to a gene. The CDR3 is 13 amino acids. The chain's CDR3 is CASSETGADTQYF. The CDR3 DNA is TGTGCCAGTTCCGAGACAGGGGCAGATACGCAGTATTTT.

The chain carries TRBV5-1 and TRBJ2-1; 10 nucleotides line up with TRBD1. The V and J ends lost 4 bases and 5 bases, in that order; junction bases with no gene match: 3. This CDR3 region has 14 residues. CDR1 is SGHRS and CDR2 is YFSETQ in the germline V gene. CDR3 nucleotides: TGCGCCAGCAGCCCCGGGACAGGGGACAATGAGCAGTTCTTC. This translates into CASSPGTGDNEQFF.

This clone showed up just a few times. This rearrangement joins TRBV30 to TRBJ2-2; 11 bases agree with TRBD1. Losses at the gene ends were 4 bases for V and 5 bases for J; bases not matched to a gene: 3. Germline V lookup: CDR1 GTSNPN, CDR2 SVGIG (reference sequence). This CDR3 region has 14 residues. CDR3 sequence reads: CAWTGTGGTGELFF. As DNA, the CDR3 is TGTGCCTGGACCGGGACAGGGGGTACCGGGGAGCTGTTTTTT.